This T cell receptor (beta chain) comes out of a study of T cell responses to AZD1222 COVID-19 vaccine. V was pared by 1 base and J by 8 bases, with 2 bases of the junction left unmatched. Germline assignment: CDR1 SGHNT and CDR2 YENEEA. The CDR3 runs to 15 residues. Study results and limitations: After two AZD1222 doses, spike-specific TCR breadth and depth rose versus day 0.

Profiling relied on immunoSEQ multiplex PCR, and the TCRdb table lists in-frame clones only, not all of them. The sample lists 65,000 to 70,000 clones, approximately 87% occurring once. As concerns this clone: Its antigen remains unknown.

J is TRBJ2-1 and V is TRBV11-3; TRBD2 matches 13 bases. This receptor was taken from an adult who received the AZD1222 COVID-19 vaccine. Sequencing used peripheral blood, obtained 28 days after the second AZD1222 dose. The CDR3 region has the DNA TGTGCCAGCAGCTTAGCGGGACTAGCGGGGTATGAGCAGTTCTTC. Protein: CASSLAGLAGYEQFF.